Here is one T cell receptor (beta chain) with its context. This CDR3 has 16 amino acids. V trimming: 0 bases; J trimming: 5 bases; junction bases outside the gene matches: 5. Germline V lookup: CDR1 SGHDT, CDR2 YYEEEE. These data originate in a study of T-cell reconstitution after alpha-beta-depleted transplantation in children. Using unique molecular identifiers, the investigators prepared the TCRbeta library. MiXCR was run by TCRdb on the PCR reads, yielding one entry per CDR3 protein. The table records a few hundred thousand distinct CDR3 sequences, over 20% of them present only once. The source is a human donor who donated a stem cell graft to a child with acute myeloid leukemia. The genes are TRBV5-6 and TRBJ1-5, with 10 nucleotides matching TRBD1. Sequencing used PBMCs from the stem cell graft donor, obtained from the stem cell graft. Here the CDR3 DNA reads TGTGCCAGCAGCTTGGCCAAGACAGGGGGCGATCAGCCCCAGCATTTT. Translating gives CASSLAKTGGDQPQHF.